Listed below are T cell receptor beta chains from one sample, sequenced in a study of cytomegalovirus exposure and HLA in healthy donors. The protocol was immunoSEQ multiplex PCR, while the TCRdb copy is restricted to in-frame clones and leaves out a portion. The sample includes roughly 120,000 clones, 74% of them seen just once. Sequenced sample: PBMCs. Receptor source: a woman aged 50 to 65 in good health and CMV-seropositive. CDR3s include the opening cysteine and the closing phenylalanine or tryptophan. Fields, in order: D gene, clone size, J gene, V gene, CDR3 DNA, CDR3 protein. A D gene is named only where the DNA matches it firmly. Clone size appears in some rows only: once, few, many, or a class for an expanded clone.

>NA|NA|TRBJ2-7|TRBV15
TGTGCCACCAGCAGAGTAGGGGTGGGGTACGAGCAGTACTTC
CATSRVGVGYEQYF
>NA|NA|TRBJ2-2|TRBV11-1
TGTGCCAGCAGCCCCCAAAGAGGACTATACACCGGGGAGCTGTTTTTT
CASSPQRGLYTGELFF
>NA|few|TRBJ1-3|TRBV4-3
TGCGCCAGCAGCCAGGACACGGGAGGCGGAAACACCATATATTTT
CASSQDTGGGNTIYF
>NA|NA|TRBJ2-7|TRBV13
TGTGCCAGCAGTAAGTCAGGAATCTCCTACGAGCAGTACTTC
CASSKSGISYEQYF
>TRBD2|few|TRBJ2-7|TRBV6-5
TGTGCCAGCAGTTTGGTAGCGGGAGCCGGTTTGTACGAGCAGTACTTC
CASSLVAGAGLYEQYF
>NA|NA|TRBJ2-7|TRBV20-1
TGCAGTGCTAGAGACAGCTACGAGCAGTACTTC
CSARDSYEQYF
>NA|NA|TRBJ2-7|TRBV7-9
TGTGCCAGCAGCACCCCGGACGAGCAGTACTTC
CASSTPDEQYF
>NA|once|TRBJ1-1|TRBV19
TGTGCCAGTAGTTCGCACCCCGACACGAACACTGAAGCTTTCTTT
CASSSHPDTNTEAFF
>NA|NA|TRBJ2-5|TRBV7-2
TGTGCCAGCAGCTTCGATATAGGTCCGGGAGTAAAAGAGACCCAGTACTTC
CASSFDIGPGVKETQYF
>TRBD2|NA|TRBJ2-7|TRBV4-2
TGTGCCAGCAGCCCGGGGACTAGCGGGATATACGAGCAGTACTTC
CASSPGTSGIYEQYF
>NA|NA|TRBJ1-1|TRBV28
TGTGCCAGCAGTTGGCAGAACACTGAAGCTTTCTTT
CASSWQNTEAFF
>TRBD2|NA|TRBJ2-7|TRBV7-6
TGTGCCAGCAGCTTAGAAGCGGGGTACTCCCACGAGCAGTACTTC
CASSLEAGYSHEQYF
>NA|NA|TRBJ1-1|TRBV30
TGTGCCTGGAGTGACGCGGGGGCGACTTTCTTT
CAWSDAGATFF
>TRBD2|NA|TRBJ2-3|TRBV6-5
TGTGCCAGCAGTTACTCGCGCGGGGGGCGCACAGATACGCAGTATTTT
CASSYSRGGRTDTQYF
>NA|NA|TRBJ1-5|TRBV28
TGTGCCAGCAGTTTAGGAGGGACGTTAAATCAGCCCCAGCATTTT
CASSLGGTLNQPQHF
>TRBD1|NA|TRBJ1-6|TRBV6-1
TGTGCCACCGGGACAGCGGATAATTCACCCCTCCACTTT
CATGTADNSPLHF
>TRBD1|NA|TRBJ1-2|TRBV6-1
TGTGCCAGCAGCAGGGACAGGGGATTCGCCTTC
CASSRDRGFAF
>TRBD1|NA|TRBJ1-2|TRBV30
TGTGCCTGGAGTGAAGGGACAGGACCCAAAAACTATGGCTACACCTTC
CAWSEGTGPKNYGYTF
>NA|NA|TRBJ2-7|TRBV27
TGTGCCAGCACCTCCGGGAACTCCTACGAGCAGTACTTC
CASTSGNSYEQYF
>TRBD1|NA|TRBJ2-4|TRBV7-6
TGTGCCAGCAGCTTAGAGGCAGGGGGATTACTAGCCAAAAACATTCAGTACTTC
CASSLEAGGLLAKNIQYF
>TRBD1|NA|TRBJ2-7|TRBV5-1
TGCGCCAGCAGCTTTTCGCCGGGGACAGCAGACTACGAGCAGTACTTC
CASSFSPGTADYEQYF
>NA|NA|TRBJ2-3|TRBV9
TGTGCCAGCAGCTCGAGGAGTGGAGGAACCTTTAGCACAGATACGCAGTATTTT
CASSSRSGGTFSTDTQYF